This TCR beta chain emerged from a study of shared clonotypes between healthy human individuals (dated by TCRdb to 2018 to 2020). Notes on the research overall: The cohort included a few men and a couple of women between 18 and 49 years of age. For each donor, CD4 naive and CD4 memory were each given three plates, CD8 naive was given two plates, and CD8 memory was given one plate. The study deeply sequenced blood TCR repertoires of 5 or 6 healthy adults to estimate repertoire size and the extent of clonotype sharing between individuals. To increase sequencing depth and limit assay-specific biases, different laboratories used diverse techniques to prepare libraries and sequence TCR repertoires. Leukapheresis yielded between about 0.8 and 9.5 billion PBMCs per donor. The paper as a whole reports these results and caveats: The genetic and exposure-history diversity represented was limited by the small number of donors. Sharing across four donors was observed for about 5% of naive CD4, 3.5% of naive CD8, 2.3% of memory CD4, and over 0.3% of memory CD8 clonotypes. Based on pairwise subsampling, the degree of clonotype sharing among donors was expected to be affected by sequencing depth. Incomplete sequencing was indicated by rarefaction of sorted-subset datasets, despite the large sequencing depth. Higher generation probabilities were observed for clonotypes shared by all four sorted-subset donors than for non-shared clonotypes. Estimated clonotype richness was generally larger for naive than for memory subsets. Sampling was restricted to blood, and TCR repertoires in tissues likely differ from the TCR repertoires found in blood.

Details on this clone: Its antigen is unknown. Nothing much larger sits one base from this clone, and base qualities are not available.

Donors were healthy HIV-negative adults with no recently reported acute infections or vaccinations. Every donor was a Caucasian adult residing in Nashville, Tennessee, USA. CD4+ T cells were enriched by magnetic negative selection; naive cells were then positively selected on CD45RA, and the negative fraction formed the memory subset. Blood was collected by leukapheresis, and PBMCs were isolated by Ficoll-Histopaque density gradient centrifugation and then cryopreserved in liquid nitrogen vapor phase. Analytical flow cytometry was used to check the purity and quantity of each magnetically sorted T cell population. Genomic DNA was isolated from every sorted fraction and measured by UV absorbance on a Nanodrop 2000c. V is pruned by 0 bases and J by 5 bases, leaving 3 bases of the junction without a gene match. The CDR3, from cysteine to phenylalanine, totals 15 residues. Left in the record is the CDR3 DNA by itself, 45 bases read in frame from the first base. For CDR1 and CDR2, the germline V gene (reference sequence) lists SEHNR and FQNEAQ.

TCR CDR3 regions were amplified from genomic DNA by multiplex PCR using the deep immunoSEQ assay. Extracted genomic DNA from each cell subset was spread evenly across all wells of several immunoSEQ 96-well plates, with each plate serving as a replicate. For sorted subsets, approximately 210 ng genomic DNA, equal to tens of thousands of T cell genomes, was loaded into each replicate PCR. The purified libraries were quantified using a Qubit 3.0 fluorometer, sized with a Bioanalyzer 2100, and then quantified again using the KAPA Library Quantification kit. A separate single-read 150-cycle Illumina NextSeq 550 flow cell was used to sequence each immunoSEQ 96-well plate. Processing in the source paper ran as follows. Because only junctional sequences without quality scores were contained in the immunoSEQ output, filtering matching that applied to full-length reads could not be performed. To assign V/J genes and CDR3, sequences were annotated against IMGT germline references using PyIR, a Python wrapper for IgBLAST v1.9. Reads with weak V/J assignments (E-value above 1e-6), missing CDR3, stop codons, out-of-frame junctions, or ambiguous translated residues were removed. V3J clonotypes were defined as sequences sharing an identical inferred V gene, J gene, and CDR3 amino acid sequence. To compute the percentage overlap between repertoires, the number of shared unique clonotypes was divided by the size of the smaller repertoire. Repertoire richness was assessed with RTK rarefaction, the Chao1 estimator, and Recon v2.1 estimates of unobserved clonotypes. Generation probabilities for all TCRbeta clonotypes obtained by the gDNA method from several donors were computed using OLGA. Held by TCRdb, this immuneACCESS table contains in-frame sequences only and omits some clones. Under half of the omission traces to an unresolved V gene where checked; the cause of the rest is unknown. The DNA gave D and trimming, while V, J and clone size come from that table. Counted in this sample were under 2,500,000 clones; approximately 94% of them appeared once. Approximately 0.13% of the sample lies in the top ten.

The sequencing sample was made of naive CD4+ T cells sorted from blood. The cell subset or site label, read with the paper, signifies: CD45RA+ positively selected. The chain joins TRBV7-9 to TRBJ2-5; 10 nucleotides in the junction match TRBD1. The source is a man younger than 35 in good health. The CDR3 protein sequence reads: CASSLATGGKETQYF. The base sequence is TGTGCCAGCAGCTTAGCGACAGGGGGCAAGGAGACCCAGTACTTC.